This T cell receptor (beta chain) was identified during a study of Ad26.COV2.S vaccination and SARS-CoV-2 variants. Study context: A participant enrolled in the COV1001 Ad26.COV2.S trial arm provided the sample.

This sample's treatment: about 20 received Ad26.COV2.S at low or high dose, single or two shots; roughly five received placebo; per-sample allocation not given. Vaccine and placebo recipients were sampled on day 63 after the first injection. The donor's status was that of an adult aged 18-55 years in Boston. SARS-CoV-2 spike from the Wuhan strain was encoded by the vaccine, an Ad26 vector. TCRdb's copy holds only in-frame clones and misses some; the assay was immunoSEQ multiplex PCR. The sample lists roughly 350,000 clones; roughly 84% were seen once. This CDR3 is built from 16 residues. V trimming: 0 bases; J trimming: 5 bases; junction bases outside the gene matches: 7. CDR1 is LGHNA and CDR2 is YNFKEQ in the germline V gene.

This receptor was taken from a person aged 18-60 years who received the Ad26.COV2.S COVID-19 vaccine or a placebo. Sequencing used peripheral blood, obtained in a trial of Ad26.COV2.S vaccine versus placebo. The chain carries TRBV4-2 and TRBJ2-7, with 10 bases that match TRBD2. CDR3: CASSQDVGTSVNEQYF. The CDR3 bases are TGTGCCAGCAGCCAAGATGTCGGGACTAGCGTAAACGAGCAGTACTTC.